The 31 T cell receptor beta chains given below trace back to one sample, sequenced in a study of shared clonotypes between healthy human individuals. Sequencing used immunoSEQ multiplex PCR; TCRdb keeps in-frame clones, though not all of them. This table holds around 2.1 million clones, just over 90% found once. Terminally differentiated effector memory CD45RA+ cells were excluded by CCR7 positive selection of CD45RO-negative cells. Specimen: naive CD8+ T cells from PBMCs. Receptors were obtained from a man aged 18 to 35 in good health. Some clones in this sample may be carry-over from other donors' samples.

V gene TRBV2 combines with J gene TRBJ1-2, with a tentative D call TRBD1 (5 bases). V dropped 11 bases and J dropped 3 bases, with 13 bases sitting between them. This CDR3 has 12 residues. Germline CDR1 reads SNHLY; CDR2 reads FYNNEI. DNA for the CDR3: TGTGCCTACCCCGGGACGGACTATGGCTACACCTTC. It is translated as CAYPGTDYGYTF.

V gene TRBV28 combines with J gene TRBJ2-5; 9 positions agree with TRBD2. Germline CDR1 MDHEN, CDR2 SYDVKM. V was clipped by 3 bases and J by 1 base; unmatched bases: 12. The CDR3 runs to 18 residues. CDR3 nucleotide sequence: TGTGCCAGCAGTTTGGGGCTGCGACTAGCGGCCCTCCAAGAGACCCAGTACTTC. As protein: CASSLGLRLAALQETQYF.

V and J are TRBV28 and TRBJ1-2; D ambiguous. This CDR3 region has 11 residues. Deletions cut 3 bases from V and 7 bases from J, with 6 bases between. CDR1 is MDHEN and CDR2 is SYDVKM in the germline V gene. The CDR3 here is CASSFRVGYTF. CDR3 bases: TGTGCCAGCAGTTTTCGGGTTGGCTACACCTTC.

This chain's CDR3 is CASSFSYAGELFF. The CDR3, as DNA: TGTGCCAGCAGCTTTTCTTACGCCGGGGAGCTGTTTTTT. The V call is TRBV5-6, the J call TRBJ2-2; unclear D gene. Germline assignment: CDR1 SGHDT and CDR2 YYEEEE. This CDR3 has 13 amino acids. Trimming stripped 2 bases from V and 6 bases from J, with 8 bases between.

V and J are TRBV9 and TRBJ2-7; D perhaps matches TRBD2 (6 bases). Germline V gives CDR1 SGDLS, CDR2 YYNGEE. This CDR3 spans 14 amino acids. Trimming shortened V by 3 bases and J by 3 bases, and 13 bases separated the two germline ends. CDR3 in amino acids: CASSGGTAVYEQYF. The CDR3 region has the DNA TGTGCCAGCAGCGGCGGGACGGCGGTCTACGAGCAGTACTTC. The full variable domain, in which reference TRBV9 and TRBJ2-7 provide the parts outside the CDR3, is DSGVTQTPKHLITATGQRVTLRCSPRSGDLSVYWYQQSLDQGLQFLIQYYNGEERAKGNILERFSAQQFPDLHSELNLSSLELGDSALYFCASSGGTAVYEQYFGPGTRLTVT.

The rearrangement links TRBV7-6 to TRBJ2-2; D gene unclear. Germline CDR1 and CDR2: SGHVS and FNYEAQ. The CDR3 has 13 residues. V lost 4 bases, J lost 5 bases, and 8 bases lay in between. The CDR3 loop is CASSYSRTGELFF. DNA of the CDR3: TGTGCCAGCAGCTATTCCAGGACCGGGGAGCTGTTTTTT.

This chain connects TRBV19 to TRBJ1-5; D gene uncertain. Between the trimmed V and J ends, which lost 4 bases and 7 bases, there was a span of 14 bases. Germline V gene sequence: CDR1 LNHDA, CDR2 SQIVND (reference sequence). CDR3 length: 14 residues. The CDR3 loop reads CASSTARPLQPQHF. CDR3 bases: TGTGCCAGTAGTACCGCCCGTCCCTTACAGCCCCAGCATTTT.

To note about this clone: Other DNA sequences from this sample encode an identical CDR3 as well. This chain links TRBV11-2 with TRBJ2-5; no clear D. The germline CDR1 and CDR2 sequences are SGHAT and FQNNGV. V was pared by 0 bases and J by 1 base, with 9 bases between. This CDR3 has 15 amino acids. The CDR3: CASSLDLRFQETQYF. CDR3 sequence (DNA): TGTGCCAGCAGCTTAGATTTGCGGTTCCAAGAGACCCAGTACTTC.

This sequence joins TRBV29-1 and TRBJ1-1; TRBD1 is a possible D gene (5 bases). The CDR3 spans 16 residues. The ends were cut back, 4 bases at V and 0 bases at J, with 18 bases in the middle. The germline gives CDR1 SQVTM, CDR2 ANQGSEA. CDR3 amino acids: CSVVLWQGPMNTEAFF. The CDR3 bases are TGCAGCGTTGTTCTGTGGCAGGGCCCCATGAACACTGAAGCTTTCTTT.

V usage is TRBV28 and J usage is TRBJ2-4; no clear D gene. Trimming took off 2 bases at V and 3 bases at J, with 8 bases between the two ends. The CDR3 runs 14 residues. Germline V gene sequence: CDR1 MDHEN, CDR2 SYDVKM. The CDR3 coding sequence is TGTGCCAGCAGTTTAGGTTTAGGCAAAAACATTCAGTACTTC. It is translated as CASSLGLGKNIQYF.

The chain couples TRBV13 to TRBJ1-1; possible D gene TRBD1, 6 bases. CDR1 and CDR2 from the germline V gene are PRHDT and FYEKMQ (reference sequence). V shed 3 bases and J shed 4 bases, with 15 bases lying between them. This CDR3 spans 15 amino acids. For the CDR3, the DNA is TGTGCCAGCAGCTTGGGGACACTCATGGGCACTGAAGCTTTCTTT. Protein product: CASSLGTLMGTEAFF. Supplemented by reference TRBV13 and TRBJ1-1, the full variable domain reads AAGVIQSPRHLIKEKRETATLKCYPIPRHDTVYWYQQGPGQDPQFLISFYEKMQSDKGSIPDRFSAQQFSDYHSELNMSSLELGDSALYFCASSLGTLMGTEAFFGQGTRLTVV.

The chain employs TRBV5-1 and TRBJ2-3, with a possible D match to TRBD2 (6 bases). The CDR3 runs to 14 residues. The V gene lost 7 bases and the J gene lost 6 bases, with 18 bases spanning the gap. In germline, CDR1 is SGHRS, CDR2 YFSETQ. The CDR3 DNA follows: TGCGCCAGCGCTTTGGAGGGCGGAGTGGATACGCAGTATTTT. As protein: CASALEGGVDTQYF.

This chain joins TRBV10-1 and TRBJ2-7; the D call may be TRBD1 or TRBD2 (5 bases each). Trimming removed 6 bases from V and 6 bases from J, with 15 bases in between. This CDR3 is 13 amino acids long. Germline CDR1 is WNHNN and CDR2 is SYGVQD (reference sequence). In DNA form, the CDR3 reads TGCGCCAGCAGCGACGGGGCCGGGGTCGAGCAGTACTTC. It encodes CASSDGAGVEQYF.

This rearrangement joins TRBV9 to TRBJ2-7; 7 nucleotides line up with TRBD2. The germline CDR1 and CDR2 sequences are SGDLS and YYNGEE. Germline trimming cut 3 bases from V and 8 bases from J; bases unmatched to any gene: 11. This CDR3 is 14 amino acids long. In nucleotides, the CDR3 is TGTGCCAGCAGCGGGGGAGGGTACCAGGACCAGCAGTACTTC. Translation gives CASSGGGYQDQQYF.

The chain links TRBV7-9 to TRBJ2-7; 7 bases line up with TRBD2. J gave up 6 bases and V 7 bases, and 3 bases lay outside the gene matches. The CDR3 consists of 11 residues. The germline gives CDR1 SEHNR, CDR2 FQNEAQ (reference sequence). The CDR3 loop reads CASTPGGEQYF. The CDR3, as DNA: TGTGCCAGCACCCCGGGGGGCGAGCAGTACTTC.

Regarding this clone: This sample includes further DNA sequences coding for the same CDR3. The chain is built from TRBV7-9 and TRBJ2-7; the D gene could be TRBD1 or TRBD2 (5 bases each). Germline assignment: CDR1 SEHNR and CDR2 FQNEAQ (reference sequence). This CDR3 contains 13 residues. V was trimmed by 5 bases and J by 1 base, leaving 9 bases between them. The CDR3 spells CASSPGPSYEQYF. The CDR3 nucleotides are TGTGCCAGCAGCCCGGGACCATCCTACGAGCAGTACTTC. Combining the CDR3 with reference TRBV7-9 and TRBJ2-7 gives the whole variable domain DTGVSQNPRHKITKRGQNVTFRCDPISEHNRLYWYRQTLGQGPEFLTYFQNEAQLEKSRLLSDRFSAERPKGSFSTLEIQRTEQGDSAMYLCASSPGPSYEQYFGPGTRLTVT.

The genes are TRBV7-6 and TRBJ2-7, with 10 bases identical to TRBD1. This CDR3 has 15 residues. The germline CDR1 and CDR2 sequences are SGHVS and FNYEAQ. With 5 bases clipped from V and 3 bases from J, the junction kept 7 bases outside the gene matches. CDR3 DNA sequence: TGTGCCAGCAGCCCTCGGACAGGGGGGATCTACGAGCAGTACTTC. It specifies CASSPRTGGIYEQYF.

This rearrangement joins TRBV27 to TRBJ2-2; no definite D call. Germline V CDR1 and CDR2: MNHEY, SMNVEV (reference sequence). The CDR3 has 16 amino acids. Between the trimmed V and J ends, which lost 6 bases and 7 bases, there was a span of 21 bases. CDR3 DNA sequence: TGTGCCAGCAGAGAAATGTTTGAGGATCGTTTCGGGGAGCTGTTTTTT. Protein sequence: CASREMFEDRFGELFF.

This chain connects TRBV6-5 to TRBJ2-7; 9 nucleotides align to TRBD1. CDR1 and CDR2 from the germline V gene are MNHEY and SVGAGI. J lost 11 bases, V lost 6 bases, and 5 bases had no gene match. This CDR3 is 11 amino acids long. CDR3 region: CASRYRQGEYF. The CDR3 DNA follows: TGTGCCAGCAGATATAGACAGGGGGAGTACTTC.

This rearrangement joins TRBV4-1 to TRBJ2-2; no clear D gene. Trimming pared 1 base from V and 6 bases from J, leaving 12 bases between. The CDR3 has 15 residues. Germline values: CDR1 MGHRA, CDR2 YSYEKL. The CDR3 DNA reads TGCGCCAGCAGCCAAGCCCAAGGGCTATCCGGGGAGCTGTTTTTT. It translates to CASSQAQGLSGELFF.

The rearrangement links TRBV13 to TRBJ2-1; perhaps TRBD2 as D (5 bases). Germline assignment: CDR1 PRHDT and CDR2 FYEKMQ (reference sequence). The CDR3 is made up of 15 amino acids. Trimming took off 4 bases at V and 0 bases at J, with 10 bases between the two ends. The DNA for the CDR3 is TGTGCCAGCAGCTCTAGCCGGAGCTCCTACAATGAGCAGTTCTTC. Its protein is CASSSSRSSYNEQFF.

The V gene is TRBV9, the J gene TRBJ2-7; D is perhaps TRBD1 (5 bases). The V and J ends lost 4 bases and 4 bases respectively, with 15 bases between them. Germline loops: CDR1 SGDLS, CDR2 YYNGEE. This CDR3 comprises 14 residues. Here the CDR3 reads CASSPEQEPYEQYF. CDR3 nucleotides: TGTGCCAGCAGCCCTGAACAGGAACCTTACGAGCAGTACTTC.

The chain is built from TRBV9 and TRBJ2-2; 7 bases map to TRBD1. Germline V gene lookup returns CDR1 SGDLS and CDR2 YYNGEE. The CDR3 has 17 amino acids. V shed 4 bases, J shed 0 bases, and the junction held 9 bases outside the gene matches. The CDR3 sequence is CASSPRLQGANTGELFF. CDR3 bases: TGTGCCAGCAGCCCGAGGCTCCAGGGGGCGAACACCGGGGAGCTGTTTTTT.

CDR3 in DNA: TGTGCCAGCAGCCCTGGGACAGGGGGCGCCACGTCCCAGTACTTC. Its translation is CASSPGTGGATSQYF. The chain has TRBV16 and TRBJ2-5; 12 nucleotides match TRBD1. Unmatched junction bases numbered 9, after V lost 4 bases and J lost 9 bases. CDR3 length: 15 amino acids. Germline V gives CDR1 KGHSY, CDR2 FQNENV.

The chain has TRBV7-8 and TRBJ2-7; D tentatively fits TRBD1 or TRBD2 (5 bases each). This CDR3 contains 14 residues. V lost 4 bases, J lost 3 bases, and 13 bases lay in between. Germline CDR1 is SGHVS and CDR2 is FQNEAQ. The CDR3 spells CASSYGTGSYEQYF. In DNA form, the CDR3 reads TGTGCCAGCAGCTACGGGACGGGGAGCTACGAGCAGTACTTC.

In its sample, this clone was seen once. This specimen includes other DNA sequences encoding the same CDR3. This chain uses TRBV27 with TRBJ2-7; 7 bases map to TRBD2. The CDR3 sequence is 12 residues long. Germline CDR1 and CDR2: MNHEY and SMNVEV (reference sequence). V was clipped by 6 bases and J by 2 bases; unmatched bases: 1. This CDR3 is CASRGLAYEQYF. CDR3 nucleotide sequence: TGTGCCAGCAGAGGACTAGCCTACGAGCAGTACTTC.

The chain has TRBV7-9 and TRBJ1-1; no clear D gene. Germline V CDR1 and CDR2: SEHNR, FQNEAQ (reference sequence). This CDR3 is 14 amino acids long. V lost 4 bases and J lost 6, with 15 bases in between. This CDR3 reads CASSSKAVTPEAFF. In nucleotides, the CDR3 is TGTGCCAGCAGCTCAAAAGCGGTTACCCCTGAAGCTTTCTTT.

The rearrangement uses TRBV7-9 and TRBJ2-5; 9 nucleotides line up with TRBD1. Germline values: CDR1 SEHNR, CDR2 FQNEAQ (reference sequence). The CDR3 is 16 residues long. Trimming removed 2 bases from V and 4 bases from J; junction bases left unmatched: 8. The CDR3 is CASSLTGGAIRETQYF. DNA of the CDR3: TGTGCCAGCAGCTTAACAGGGGGCGCAATAAGAGAGACCCAGTACTTC.

The chain uses TRBV4-1 and TRBJ2-5; TRBD2 aligns across 10 bases. J lost 9 bases, V lost 3 bases, and 10 bases had no gene match. Looked up from germline, CDR1 is MGHRA and CDR2 is YSYEKL. This CDR3 has 15 residues. For the CDR3, the DNA is TGCGCCAGCAGCCAGCCTCCTAGCGGGAGTGGGGCCCAGTACTTC. The encoded protein is CASSQPPSGSGAQYF.

The rearrangement links TRBV30 to TRBJ2-7; no clear D gene. The CDR3 has 11 residues. Germline CDR1 reads GTSNPN; CDR2 reads SVGIG (reference sequence). V was trimmed by 5 bases and J by 4 bases, leaving 9 bases between them. In DNA, the CDR3 is TGTGCCTGGGGCGGTACTTACGAGCAGTACTTC. It specifies CAWGGTYEQYF.

The sample holds a few counts of this clone. V and J are TRBV7-9 and TRBJ2-5; 8 bases line up with TRBD1. This CDR3 is built from 13 residues. V shed 4 bases and J 6 bases; nucleotides not matched to a gene: 4. Germline V gene lookup returns CDR1 SEHNR and CDR2 FQNEAQ (reference sequence). CDR3 amino acids: CASSSDRVKTQYF. In DNA form, the CDR3 reads TGTGCCAGCAGCTCGGACAGGGTCAAGACCCAGTACTTC.